This T cell receptor beta chain was sequenced in a study of monozygotic twins with cystic fibrosis. This table comes from immunoSEQ multiplex PCR, and its TCRdb copy is limited to in-frame clones, with some not included. The sample shows 20,000 or so clones, approximately 87% of them seen only once. This CDR3 contains 13 residues. Germline-derived CDR1 and CDR2 are SGHNT and YYREEE (reference sequence). Trimming removed 0 bases at V and 4 bases at J, with 5 bases between. V and J are TRBV5-4 and TRBJ1-3; D uncertain. Sequenced input: blood. The origin of this receptor is a woman in her twenties or thirties with cystic fibrosis. This CDR3 is CASSLDWGNTIYF. The CDR3 coding sequence is TGTGCCAGCAGCTTGGATTGGGGAAACACCATATATTTT.